Listed here are 9 T cell receptor beta chains from one sample, sequenced in a study of blood T cell repertoires in COVID-19. The table came from immunoSEQ multiplex PCR; TCRdb's copy has only in-frame clones and leaves some out. Of around 100,000 clones in the sample, over 80% are singletons; the top ten hold under 2%. The sequencing sample was made of peripheral blood. The receptors here all came from a human donor with active COVID-19. The donor label of this sample is uncertain.

J is TRBJ2-3 and V is TRBV25-1; 7 bases are a match to TRBD2. Germline V gives CDR1 MGHDK, CDR2 SYGVNS. The J segment lost 6 bases and the V segment lost 1 base, leaving 7 bases of the junction unmatched. The CDR3 covers 15 residues. CDR3 in amino acids: CASSEFGGGGDTQYF. CDR3 bases: TGTGCCAGCAGTGAATTTGGCGGGGGTGGGGATACGCAGTATTTT.

The CDR3 coding sequence is TGTGCCAGCAGCACCCCGGGACAGGGAGTCTACGAGCAGTACTTC. It translates to CASSTPGQGVYEQYF. This chain links TRBV5-4 with TRBJ2-7; 9 bases are a match to TRBD1. V lost 4 bases, J lost 3 bases, and 8 bases stayed unmatched. Germline V gene lookup returns CDR1 SGHNT and CDR2 YYREEE (reference sequence). This CDR3 region has 15 residues.

The rearrangement joins TRBV6-2 or TRBV6-3 to TRBJ2-3; D call uncertain. The V end was cut by 0 bases, the J end by 2 bases, with 3 bases between. Germline V gene data show CDR1 as MNHEY and CDR2 as SVGEGT. The CDR3 is made up of 13 amino acids. CDR3 protein: CASSYSITDTQYF. CDR3 nucleotide sequence: TGTGCCAGCAGTTACTCTATCACAGATACGCAGTATTTT.

This clone was found once. The chain links TRBV7-8 to TRBJ1-6; TRBD1 might be the D (5 bases). The V end lost 5 bases, the J end lost 0 bases, and 14 bases lay between the germline ends. This CDR3 region has 17 residues. Looked up from germline, CDR1 is SGHVS and CDR2 is FQNEAQ. The CDR3 DNA follows: TGTGCCAGCAGCCCTGGGGGGGGGAGCTCCTATAATTCACCCCTCCACTTT. Encoded protein: CASSPGGGSSYNSPLHF.

The V and J genes are TRBV5-5 and TRBJ2-1, with 10 bases that match TRBD2. The CDR3 spans 18 residues. Germline values: CDR1 SGHKS, CDR2 YYEKEE (reference sequence). The J segment lost 7 bases and the V segment lost 4 bases, leaving 17 bases of the junction unmatched. The CDR3 spells CASSLFQLAGPLGNEQFF. In DNA, the CDR3 is TGTGCCAGCAGCCTTTTCCAACTAGCGGGGCCACTAGGGAATGAGCAGTTCTTC.

V usage is TRBV9 and J usage is TRBJ1-2; 8 bases map to TRBD1. CDR1 SGDLS and CDR2 YYNGEE come from the germline V gene. This CDR3 has 15 amino acids. V trimming: 4 bases; J trimming: 5 bases; junction bases outside the gene matches: 10. The CDR3 here is CASSPHPDREYGYTF. In DNA form, the CDR3 reads TGTGCCAGCAGCCCACATCCGGACAGGGAATATGGCTACACCTTC.

The chain couples TRBV10-1 to TRBJ2-7; TRBD1 aligns across 7 bases. Germline V gene sequence: CDR1 WNHNN, CDR2 SYGVQD (reference sequence). Germline trimming cut 10 bases from V and 2 bases from J; bases unmatched to any gene: 8. The CDR3 totals 13 residues. The CDR3 region has the DNA TGCGCCACTTTCGGGACAGACCCCTACGAGCAGTACTTC. Encoded protein: CATFGTDPYEQYF.

The chain joins TRBV18 to TRBJ2-3; D uncertain. The germline CDR1 and CDR2 sequences are KGHSH and LQKENI. Trimming took 3 bases from V and 2 from J, leaving 12 bases between them. CDR3 size: 15 residues. CDR3 protein: CASSPGWQNTDTQYF. CDR3 nucleotide sequence: TGTGCCAGCTCACCTGGCTGGCAGAACACAGATACGCAGTATTTT.

The V and J genes are TRBV19 and TRBJ1-1; the D gene is possibly TRBD1 (5 bases). The V gene's germline CDR1 is LNHDA and CDR2 SQIVND (reference sequence). CDR3 length: 16 amino acids. Trimming took 0 bases from V and 4 from J, leaving 15 bases between them. The DNA for the CDR3 is TGTGCCAGTAGTATAGATTTAGCGGGACGGGGCACTGAAGCTTTCTTT. Translating it yields CASSIDLAGRGTEAFF. The full variable domain, completed using reference TRBV19 and TRBJ1-1, is DGGITQSPKYLFRKEGQNVTLSCEQNLNHDAMYWYRQDPGQGLRLIYYSQIVNDFQKGDIAEGYSVSREKKESFPLTVTSAQKNPTAFYLCASSIDLAGRGTEAFFGQGTRLTVV.